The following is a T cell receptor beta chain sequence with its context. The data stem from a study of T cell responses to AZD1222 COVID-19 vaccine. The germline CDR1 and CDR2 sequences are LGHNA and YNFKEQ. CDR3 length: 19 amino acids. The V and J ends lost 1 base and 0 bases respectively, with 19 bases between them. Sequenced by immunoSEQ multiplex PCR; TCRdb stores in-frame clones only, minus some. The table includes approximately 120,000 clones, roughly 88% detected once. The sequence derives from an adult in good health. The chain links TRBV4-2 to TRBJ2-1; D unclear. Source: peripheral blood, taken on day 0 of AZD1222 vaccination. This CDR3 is CASSQVGQARLGSYNEQFF. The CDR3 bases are TGTGCCAGCAGCCAAGTGGGCCAGGCCCGCTTAGGCTCCTACAATGAGCAGTTCTTC.